What follows are 20 T cell receptor beta chains derived from one specimen sequenced in a study of CD4 T cells in relation to SARS-CoV-2 and coronaviruses. TCRdb's copy holds only in-frame clones and misses some; the assay was immunoSEQ multiplex PCR. Altogether about 15,000 clones are present, approximately 73% being singletons, with the ten largest covering approximately 25%. Before the COVID-19 pandemic, during about 2011-2018, CD4+ T cells were taken from unexposed donors. The cells were cultured for under 13 days before CD4+ T cells were isolated. Antigen specificity for these receptors is unknown. The material sequenced was CD4+ T cells from PBMCs, cultured in vitro. Every receptor here comes from a human donor in good health.

The rearrangement uses TRBV20-1 and TRBJ2-7, with D unresolved. CDR1 and CDR2 from the germline V gene are DFQATT and SNEGSKA (reference sequence). This CDR3 is built from 14 residues. The V end lost 3 bases, the J end lost 0 bases, and 12 bases lay between the germline ends. The CDR3 nucleotides are TGCAGTGCTAGTCGGCCTCCTGGCTCCTACGAGCAGTACTTC. This translates into CSASRPPGSYEQYF.

The chain combines TRBV5-4 with TRBJ1-3; 8 positions match TRBD1. Germline loops: CDR1 SGHNT, CDR2 YYREEE (reference sequence). After removal of 0 bases from V and 2 bases from J, the junction contained 1 base not matched to a gene. The CDR3 runs 15 residues. Here the CDR3 reads CASSLDRGTGNTIYF. The CDR3 nucleotides are TGTGCCAGCAGCTTGGACAGGGGGACTGGAAACACCATATATTTT.

This chain connects TRBV5-1 to TRBJ1-2; 7 bases agree with TRBD1. The CDR3 extends over 13 amino acids. Germline V gene sequence: CDR1 SGHRS, CDR2 YFSETQ. J lost 3 bases, V lost 2 bases, and 1 base had no gene match. CDR3 DNA: TGCGCCAGCAGCTTCGGGACAGACTATGGCTACACCTTC. This sequence encodes CASSFGTDYGYTF.

This chain uses TRBV18 with TRBJ1-1; 11 nucleotides line up with TRBD1. This CDR3 is 18 amino acids long. Germline CDR1 KGHSH, CDR2 LQKENI. The J segment lost 1 base and the V segment lost 3 bases, leaving 10 bases of the junction unmatched. Written as DNA, the CDR3 is TGTGCCAGCTCACCGACCGGGACAGGGGGGACGCGGAACACTGAAGCTTTCTTT. Amino acid sequence: CASSPTGTGGTRNTEAFF.

The chain employs TRBV30 and TRBJ1-1; no firm D call. The CDR3 totals 14 residues. CDR1 GTSNPN and CDR2 SVGIG come from the germline V gene (reference sequence). V was pared by 4 bases and J by 5 bases, with 17 bases between. CDR3 bases: TGTGCCTGGAAACCTAAGCTCATGGGGACTGAAGCTTTCTTT. Amino acid sequence: CAWKPKLMGTEAFF.

This chain connects TRBV3-1 (or the pseudogene TRBV3-2) to TRBJ1-2; 9 bases are a match to TRBD1. The germline V gene encodes CDR1 LGHDT and CDR2 YNNKEL (reference sequence). The CDR3 is 14 amino acids. The V and J ends lost 4 bases and 8 bases, in that order; junction bases with no gene match: 8. The CDR3 coding sequence is TGTGCCAGCAGCCCCGGGACAGGGTGGGCAGGCTACACCTTC. The encoded protein is CASSPGTGWAGYTF.

This clone was detected a few times. CDR3 region: CATSRDGAWEQFF. CDR3 DNA: TGTGCCACCAGCAGAGATGGCGCTTGGGAACAGTTCTTC. The gene calls are TRBV15 and TRBJ2-1; D gene unclear. CDR1 is LNHNV and CDR2 is YYDKDF in the germline V gene (reference sequence). Trimming removed 0 bases from V and 13 bases from J, with 13 bases in between. CDR3 size: 13 residues. The whole variable domain, remainder taken from reference TRBV15 and TRBJ2-1, is DAMVIQNPRYQVTQFGKPVTLSCSQTLNHNVMYWYQQKSSQAPKLLFHYYDKDFNNEADTPDNFQSRRPNTSFCFLDIRSPGLGDTAMYLCATSRDGAWEQFFGPGTRLTVL.

The V call is TRBV19, the J call TRBJ2-2; no clear D gene. The V gene lost 5 bases and the J gene lost 0 bases, with 13 bases spanning the gap. Germline loops: CDR1 LNHDA, CDR2 SQIVND (reference sequence). The CDR3 sequence is 16 residues long. CDR3 protein: CASSPGWGSNTGELFF. The CDR3 nucleotides read TGTGCCAGTAGTCCTGGATGGGGTTCGAACACCGGGGAGCTGTTTTTT.

The chain uses TRBV5-1 and TRBJ1-2, with 9 bases fitting TRBD1. The CDR3 is 14 residues long. V was pared by 6 bases and J by 3 bases, with 6 bases of the junction left unmatched. Germline values: CDR1 SGHRS, CDR2 YFSETQ. The CDR3 is CASTRDRVDYGYTF. The CDR3 region has the DNA TGCGCCAGCACCCGGGACAGGGTAGACTATGGCTACACCTTC.

The genes are TRBV10-1 and TRBJ1-1, with 7 bases matching TRBD1. The CDR3 totals 16 residues. The germline CDR1 and CDR2 sequences are WNHNN and SYGVQD (reference sequence). The V and J ends lost 6 bases and 0 bases, in that order; junction bases with no gene match: 10. For the CDR3, the DNA is TGCGCCAGCAGCGAGGGGACAGAAACTTTGAACACTGAAGCTTTCTTT. Translation gives CASSEGTETLNTEAFF.

This rearrangement joins TRBV7-3 to TRBJ2-2, with D unresolved. Trimming left V 1 base short and J 1 base short, with 4 bases between. The V gene's germline CDR1 is SGHTA and CDR2 FQGTGA. The CDR3 is 14 residues long. The CDR3 protein is CASSLSGNTGELFF. The CDR3 nucleotides read TGTGCCAGCAGCTTAAGCGGGAACACCGGGGAGCTGTTTTTT. The full variable domain, completed using reference TRBV7-3 and TRBJ2-2, is GAGVSQTPSNKVTEKGKYVELRCDPISGHTALYWYRQSLGQGPEFLIYFQGTGAADDSGLPNDRFFAVRPEGSVSTLKIQRTERGDSAVYLCASSLSGNTGELFFGEGSRLTVL.

This chain connects TRBV7-7 to TRBJ2-5, with 13 bases fitting TRBD2. CDR3 length: 15 amino acids. With 5 bases clipped from V and 5 bases from J, the junction kept 5 bases outside the gene matches. In germline, CDR1 is SSHAT, CDR2 FNYEAQ (reference sequence). The DNA for the CDR3 is TGTGCCAGCAGCGTCGGACTAGCGGGAGCCGAGACCCAGTACTTC. It is translated as CASSVGLAGAETQYF.

J is TRBJ2-6 and V is TRBV2, with D possibly being TRBD1 (6 bases). CDR3 length: 15 amino acids. Trimming left V 6 bases short and J 2 bases short, with 11 bases between. Per the germline V gene, CDR1 is SNHLY and CDR2 is FYNNEI. CDR3 nucleotides: TGTGCCAGCAGCTGGTACAGGGCTGGGGCCAACGTCCTGACTTTC. Protein product: CASSWYRAGANVLTF. Variable domain in full (rest from reference TRBV2 and TRBJ2-6): EPEVTQTPSHQVTQMGQEVILRCVPISNHLYFYWYRQILGQKVEFLVSFYNNEISEKSEIFDDQFSVERPDGSNFTLKIRSTKLEDSAMYFCASSWYRAGANVLTFGAGSRLTVL.

The rearrangement uses TRBV28 and TRBJ2-7; no clear D gene. Deletions cut 8 bases from V and 2 bases from J, with 16 bases between. Germline CDR1 is MDHEN and CDR2 is SYDVKM. This CDR3 spans 14 amino acids. DNA of the CDR3: TGTGCCAGCCTAACTAACGCCCAAACCTACGAGCAGTACTTC. It specifies CASLTNAQTYEQYF.

This chain connects TRBV4-2 to TRBJ1-5, with TRBD1 identical over 7 bases. V shed 3 bases, J shed 7 bases, and the junction held 9 bases outside the gene matches. Per the germline V gene, CDR1 is LGHNA and CDR2 is YNFKEQ. The CDR3 contains 15 residues. CDR3 DNA: TGTGCCAGCAGCCAGCACAACAGGGGTAGGCAGCCCCAGCATTTT. Translation gives CASSQHNRGRQPQHF.

There are a few counts of this clone. J is TRBJ1-6 and V is TRBV2, with 10 bases identical to TRBD1. Germline-derived CDR1 and CDR2 are SNHLY and FYNNEI. V shed 8 bases, J shed 9 bases, and the junction held 4 bases outside the gene matches. This CDR3 spans 13 amino acids. Written as DNA, the CDR3 is TGTGCCAGCCGGGGACAGGGGTCTTCACCCCTCCACTTT. It codes for CASRGQGSSPLHF.

This clone was recorded a few times. The germline gene is not matched at one end of the junction; a read error may be the cause. This sequence joins TRBV12-3 or TRBV12-4 and TRBJ2-7; 10 nucleotides align to TRBD2. The CDR3 sequence is 13 residues long. The CDR3 DNA is TGTGCCAGCAGTTTTGAAGCGGGAGGGCTCGGTTCATTC. Amino acids: CASSFEAGGLGSF.

The rearrangement links TRBV6-1 to TRBJ1-3, with D perhaps TRBD1 (6 bases). Trimming took off 1 base at V and 2 bases at J, with 12 bases between the two ends. Per germline, CDR1 MNHNS and CDR2 SASEGT. The CDR3 is 16 amino acids. The CDR3 region has the DNA TGTGCCAGCAGTGAAGGCGGCAGGGGTGCTGGAAACACCATATATTTT. It specifies CASSEGGRGAGNTIYF.

This clone was observed a handful of times. The rearrangement links TRBV12-3 or TRBV12-4 to TRBJ2-7; TRBD1 might be the D (5 bases). This CDR3 is built from 12 residues. The V and J ends lost 3 bases and 2 bases respectively, with 5 bases between them. Here the CDR3 reads CASSFRAYEQYF. In DNA, the CDR3 is TGTGCCAGCAGTTTCAGGGCCTACGAGCAGTACTTC.

The chain employs TRBV19 and TRBJ1-4; unclear D gene. The germline V and J ends were trimmed by 5 bases and 4 bases, with 17 bases remaining between them. The CDR3 length is 16 residues. The V gene's germline CDR1 is LNHDA and CDR2 SQIVND (reference sequence). The CDR3 sequence: CASSPYVGRYNEKLFF. For the CDR3, the DNA is TGTGCCAGTAGTCCCTACGTAGGGAGGTATAATGAAAAACTGTTTTTT.